This section outlines one TCR beta chain sequence together with its context. V gave up 6 bases and J gave up 5 bases, with 17 bases separating them. The V gene's germline CDR1 is DFQATT and CDR2 SNEGSKA (reference sequence). The length of the CDR3 is 14 residues. The data were obtained in a study of control samples from healthy donors and cancer patients. Produced via immunoSEQ multiplex PCR; TCRdb's table is partial and in-frame only. The sample shows around 120,000 clones, 88% of them seen only once. Sequenced sample: blood. The sequence was collected from an older woman in good health. J is TRBJ1-3 and V is TRBV20-1; D might be TRBD1 (6 bases). The CDR3 region is CSASPGAGRNTIYF. CDR3 DNA sequence: TGCAGTGCCAGTCCAGGGGCAGGTCGAAACACCATATATTTT.